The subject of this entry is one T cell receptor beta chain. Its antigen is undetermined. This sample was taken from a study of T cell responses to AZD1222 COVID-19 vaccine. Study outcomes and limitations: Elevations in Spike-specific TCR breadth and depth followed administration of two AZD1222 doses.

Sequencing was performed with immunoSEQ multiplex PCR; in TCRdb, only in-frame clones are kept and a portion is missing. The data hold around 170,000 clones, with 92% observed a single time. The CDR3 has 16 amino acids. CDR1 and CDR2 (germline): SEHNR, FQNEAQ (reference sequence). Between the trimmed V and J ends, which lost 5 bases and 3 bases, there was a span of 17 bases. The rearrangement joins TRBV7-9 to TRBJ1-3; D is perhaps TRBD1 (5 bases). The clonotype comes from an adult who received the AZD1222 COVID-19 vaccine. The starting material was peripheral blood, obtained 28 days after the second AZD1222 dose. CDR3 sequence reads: CASSAWTKAYGNTIYF. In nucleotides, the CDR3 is TGTGCCAGCAGCGCCTGGACAAAAGCGTATGGAAACACCATATATTTT.